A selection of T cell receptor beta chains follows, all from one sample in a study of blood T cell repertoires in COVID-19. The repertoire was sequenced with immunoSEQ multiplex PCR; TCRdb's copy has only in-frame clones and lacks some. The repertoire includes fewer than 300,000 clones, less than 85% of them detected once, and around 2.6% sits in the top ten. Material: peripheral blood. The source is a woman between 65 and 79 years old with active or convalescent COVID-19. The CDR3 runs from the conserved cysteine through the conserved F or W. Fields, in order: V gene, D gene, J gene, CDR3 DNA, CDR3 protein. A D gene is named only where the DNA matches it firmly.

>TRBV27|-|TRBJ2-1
TGTGCCAGCAGCCCCATCGTCTCGGATGAGCAGTTCTTC
CASSPIVSDEQFF
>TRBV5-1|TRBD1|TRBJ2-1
TGCGCCAGCGAGCTGAGCGGGACAGGGGGTTACAATGAGCAGTTCTTC
CASELSGTGGYNEQFF
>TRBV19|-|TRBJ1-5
TGTGCCAGTAGCCCGGACAGTAGCAATCAGCCCCAGCATTTT
CASSPDSSNQPQHF
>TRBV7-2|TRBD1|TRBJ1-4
TGTGCCAGCAGAGTGACAGGGGGCGCTTCTGAAAAACTGTTTTTT
CASRVTGGASEKLFF
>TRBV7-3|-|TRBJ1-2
TGTGCCAGCAGCTCACCCCTCCGTACGGGATCTAACTATGGCTACACCTTC
CASSSPLRTGSNYGYTF
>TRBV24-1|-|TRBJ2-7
TGTGCCACCAATATGGGACAAAACTCCTACGAGCAGTACTTC
CATNMGQNSYEQYF
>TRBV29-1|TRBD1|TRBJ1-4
TGCAGCGTGACGGACAGGACTAATGAAAAACTGTTTTTT
CSVTDRTNEKLFF
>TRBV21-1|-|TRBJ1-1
TGTGCCAGCAGCAAAGGGGGGGAATCTAACACTGAAGCTTTCTTT
CASSKGGESNTEAFF
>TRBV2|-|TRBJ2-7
TGTGCCAGCAGCCCCGGGACTTACTCCTACGAGCAGTACTTC
CASSPGTYSYEQYF
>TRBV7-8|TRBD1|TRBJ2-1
TGTGCCAGCAGCTTAAGGGACAGGCAGTTCTTC
CASSLRDRQFF
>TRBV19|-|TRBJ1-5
TGTGCCAGTACCGACCGGGACACCGGACAGCCCCAGCATTTT
CASTDRDTGQPQHF
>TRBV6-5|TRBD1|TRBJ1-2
TGTGCCAGCAGGGACAGGGGGAAGGATAACTATGGCTACACCTTC
CASRDRGKDNYGYTF
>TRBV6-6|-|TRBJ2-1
TGTGCCAGCAGCTCCGGTCGTGAGCAGTTCTTC
CASSSGREQFF